These 18 T cell receptor beta chains were sequenced from one sample in a study of blood T cells in healthy people across ages. The use of a sample-barcoded 5' primer and a J-beta primer mix characterized a second PCR of roughly 6 to 12 cycles. TCRdb passed the 5' RACE reads through MiXCR, listing each CDR3 protein once. The data show about 900,000 distinct CDR3 sequences, 60% to 80% seen once. Sequenced material: blood. The receptors were sampled from a man aged 30 to 39 in good health.

The rearrangement uses TRBV12-3 or TRBV12-4 and TRBJ2-7, with unresolved D. This CDR3 contains 12 residues. Trimming cost V 1 base and J 10 bases, with 11 bases left between them. CDR3 bases: TGTGCCAGCAGTTTAGGCCCCAATCGTCAGTACTTC. Residues: CASSLGPNRQYF.

The rearrangement uses TRBV28 and TRBJ2-5; TRBD1 aligns across 8 bases. The CDR3 length is 12 residues. Germline V lookup: CDR1 MDHEN, CDR2 SYDVKM. Trimming removed 2 bases from V and 11 bases from J; junction bases left unmatched: 4. The CDR3, as DNA: TGTGCCAGCAGTTTACAGGGGGCAGAGCAGTACTTC. This translates into CASSLQGAEQYF.

The gene calls are TRBV7-2 and TRBJ2-7; a weak D match, TRBD1 (6 bases). CDR1 is SGHTA, CDR2 FQGNSA, per germline. The ends were cut back, 5 bases at V and 1 base at J, with 12 bases in the middle. The CDR3 runs to 14 residues. In DNA, the CDR3 is TGTGCCAGCAGCCCCCGGGACACTTCCTACGAGCAGTACTTC. It translates to CASSPRDTSYEQYF. Full variable domain (remainder filled in from reference TRBV7-2 and TRBJ2-7): GAGVSQSPSNKVTEKGKDVELRCDPISGHTALYWYRQSLGQGLEFLIYFQGNSAPDKSGLPSDRFSAERTGGSVSTLTIQRTQQEDSAVYLCASSPRDTSYEQYFGPGTRLTVT.

V is TRBV12-3 or TRBV12-4 and J is TRBJ1-2, with D uncertain. This CDR3 has 13 residues. Trimming stripped 1 base from V and 4 bases from J, with 7 bases between. The CDR3 sequence is CASSLENLYGYTF. In DNA, the CDR3 is TGTGCCAGCAGTTTAGAAAACCTCTATGGCTACACCTTC.

The chain links TRBV20-1 to TRBJ2-3, with TRBD1 matching over 7 bases. J lost 6 bases, V lost 5 bases, and 14 bases had no gene match. Per the germline V gene, CDR1 is DFQATT and CDR2 is SNEGSKA (reference sequence). The CDR3 extends over 15 amino acids. For the CDR3, the DNA is TGCAGTGCTGTGGACAGGCCCGGACCAGGTGATACGCAGTATTTT. Amino acid sequence: CSAVDRPGPGDTQYF.

V usage is TRBV4-2 and J usage is TRBJ1-5; D is unresolved. Germline CDR1 LGHNA, CDR2 YNFKEQ. The CDR3 length is 13 residues. The ends were cut back, 6 bases at V and 5 bases at J, with 11 bases in the middle. CDR3 residues: CASSPRWDQPQHF. The CDR3 nucleotides are TGTGCCAGCAGTCCTAGATGGGATCAGCCCCAGCATTTT.

This rearrangement joins TRBV5-4 to TRBJ1-2; 9 bases match TRBD1. The V gene's germline CDR1 is SGHNT and CDR2 YYREEE (reference sequence). The CDR3 runs to 14 residues. Trimming removed 5 bases from V and 7 bases from J; junction bases left unmatched: 9. The CDR3 loop is CASRLLQGAGGYTF. As DNA, the CDR3 is TGTGCCAGCAGATTGTTACAGGGGGCTGGTGGCTACACCTTC.

The chain is built from TRBV30 and TRBJ2-3, with TRBD1 matching over 11 bases. Trimming cost V 4 bases and J 3 bases; bases outside gene matches: 3. The CDR3 is 14 amino acids. Germline CDR1 GTSNPN, CDR2 SVGIG (reference sequence). Here the CDR3 reads CAWKDRGLTDTQYF. CDR3 nucleotide sequence: TGTGCCTGGAAGGACAGGGGGCTGACAGATACGCAGTATTTT.

The chain uses TRBV29-1 and TRBJ2-3; D is ambiguous. V was pared by 6 bases and J by 6 bases, with 13 bases between. Germline CDR1 and CDR2: SQVTM and ANQGSEA. The CDR3 is made up of 12 amino acids. The CDR3 DNA reads TGCAGCGTGAGCCGTGACGGGGATACGCAGTATTTT. It is translated as CSVSRDGDTQYF.

This clonotype showed up just once. The chain uses TRBV2 and TRBJ2-2; no reliable D call. V shed 8 bases and J shed 1 base, with 11 bases lying between them. The germline gives CDR1 SNHLY, CDR2 FYNNEI. The CDR3 is 14 amino acids. This chain's CDR3 is CASRALLNTGELFF. The CDR3 DNA reads TGTGCCAGCCGCGCACTATTGAACACCGGGGAGCTGTTTTTT. Supplemented by reference TRBV2 and TRBJ2-2, the full variable domain reads EPEVTQTPSHQVTQMGQEVILRCVPISNHLYFYWYRQILGQKVEFLVSFYNNEISEKSEIFDDQFSVERPDGSNFTLKIRSTKLEDSAMYFCASRALLNTGELFFGEGSRLTVL.

The rearrangement joins TRBV27 to TRBJ2-7; possible D gene TRBD1, 6 bases. Deletions cut 2 bases from V and 2 bases from J, with 13 bases between. The CDR3 loop spans 15 amino acids. Germline CDR1 and CDR2: MNHEY and SMNVEV (reference sequence). The CDR3 DNA is TGTGCCAGCAGTTTAATGACAGGAAGCACCTACGAGCAGTACTTC. Protein product: CASSLMTGSTYEQYF.

The CDR3 loop reads CASSTRTSGGVYSTDTQYF. The DNA of the CDR3 is TGTGCCAGCAGCACCCGGACTAGCGGGGGGGTGTATAGCACAGATACGCAGTATTTT. V gene TRBV9 combines with J gene TRBJ2-3, with TRBD2 identical over 15 bases. J was trimmed by 0 bases and V by 4 bases; bases with no gene match: 9. Germline V lookup: CDR1 SGDLS, CDR2 YYNGEE. The CDR3 has 19 residues.

J is TRBJ2-7 and V is TRBV29-1; possible D gene TRBD2, 5 bases. Germline V gene data show CDR1 as SQVTM and CDR2 as ANQGSEA. This CDR3 has 12 residues. V was pared by 7 bases and J by 1 base, with 11 bases between. The CDR3 spells CSAGLGSYEQYF. As DNA, the CDR3 is TGCAGCGCCGGACTGGGGTCCTACGAGCAGTACTTC.

J is TRBJ2-2 and V is TRBV7-6; 8 positions match TRBD1. Losses at the gene ends were 6 bases for V and 5 bases for J; bases not matched to a gene: 2. Germline CDR1 reads SGHVS; CDR2 reads FNYEAQ. This CDR3 is built from 13 residues. The CDR3 sequence is CASSRTGTGELFF. The CDR3 bases are TGTGCCAGCAGTCGGACAGGGACCGGGGAGCTGTTTTTT.

V usage is TRBV7-2 and J usage is TRBJ2-5; 8 positions agree with TRBD1. The end of the DNA is better explained by TRBJ2-7, so the J call may be wrong. The germline gives CDR1 SGHTA, CDR2 FQGNSA. CDR3 length: 15 residues. The CDR3 loop is CASSLRQGSAYEQYF. In nucleotides, the CDR3 is TGTGCCAGCAGCCTCCGACAGGGGTCCGCCTACGAGCAGTACTTC.

The chain has TRBV3-1 and TRBJ2-4; TRBD1 matches at 7 bases. The J call may be wrong; the DNA end is better matched by TRBJ2-7. In germline, CDR1 is LGHDT, CDR2 YNNKEL (reference sequence). The CDR3 loop spans 13 amino acids. CDR3 DNA: TGTGCCAGCAGCAAGGACAGGTCATACGAGCAGTACTTC. It encodes CASSKDRSYEQYF.

The rearrangement joins TRBV18 to TRBJ2-3, with TRBD1 matching 9 bases. The CDR3 loop spans 16 amino acids. J was trimmed by 5 bases and V by 3 bases; bases with no gene match: 9. The V gene's germline CDR1 is KGHSH and CDR2 LQKENI. CDR3 nucleotide sequence: TGTGCCAGCTCACCCGGGGACAGGGCCTTTTTAGATACGCAGTATTTT. Translating gives CASSPGDRAFLDTQYF.

The chain employs TRBV14 and TRBJ2-5; tentatively, D is TRBD2 (6 bases). Germline loops: CDR1 SGHDN, CDR2 FVKESK. Trimming took 0 bases from V and 4 from J, leaving 12 bases between them. The length of the CDR3 is 15 residues. In nucleotides, the CDR3 is TGTGCCAGCAGCCAAGATTGGCAGGAGGGAGAGACCCAGTACTTC. Protein product: CASSQDWQEGETQYF.